Presented here are 27 T cell receptor beta chains from one specimen sequenced in a study of beta chain features in type 1 diabetes. Broader study findings: There was a moderate but significant shortening of TCRB CDR3s in all four CD4+ subsets of Type 1 diabetes patients.

For these TCRs, the target antigens are not known. All of the isolated RNA was reverse transcribed, so expressed TCRB transcripts were sequenced. Here immunoSEQ multiplex PCR was the method, and the copy in TCRdb shows in-frame clones only, minus some. The repertoire has almost 350,000 clones, approximately 9.7% of them found once; the top ten carry around 1%. Specimen: central memory CD4+ T cells from blood. Every receptor here comes from a man younger than 40 with type 1 diabetes.

The sample holds many counts of this clone. The chain combines TRBV6-5 with TRBJ2-2, with D tentatively TRBD1 (5 bases). The germline gives CDR1 MNHEY, CDR2 SVGAGI. The V gene lost 2 bases and the J gene lost 6 bases, with 16 bases spanning the gap. The CDR3 length is 16 residues. In nucleotides, the CDR3 is TGTGCCAGCAGTTACCGCCCATCCTCAGGGCCCGGGGAGCTGTTTTTT. Its protein product is CASSYRPSSGPGELFF.

This clone was picked up a small number of times. This rearrangement joins TRBV6-6 to TRBJ1-2; D perhaps matches TRBD1 (6 bases). The germline gives CDR1 MNHNY, CDR2 SVGAGI (reference sequence). CDR3 size: 14 residues. V lost 6 bases and J 5 bases, leaving 16 bases between the germline ends. CDR3 loop: CASSVGTSPYGYTF. The CDR3 DNA is TGTGCCAGCAGCGTAGGGACAAGTCCTTATGGCTACACCTTC.

The rearrangement joins TRBV27 to TRBJ2-5; no clear D. The V gene's germline CDR1 is MNHEY and CDR2 SMNVEV (reference sequence). The CDR3 consists of 14 residues. Deletions cut 2 bases from V and 5 bases from J, with 12 bases between. The CDR3 loop reads CASSLAQARETQYF. In DNA, the CDR3 is TGTGCCAGCAGTTTAGCTCAGGCAAGGGAGACCCAGTACTTC.

This clone came up many times. This rearrangement joins TRBV29-1 to TRBJ1-2, with D perhaps matching TRBD1 (5 bases). The V end lost 0 bases, the J end lost 8 bases, and 7 bases lay between the germline ends. Per the germline V gene, CDR1 is SQVTM and CDR2 is ANQGSEA. CDR3 length equals 11 residues. CDR3 region: CSVEEGRGYTF. DNA of the CDR3: TGCAGCGTTGAAGAGGGGCGCGGCTACACCTTC.

The sample holds a few counts of this clone. V usage is TRBV18 and J usage is TRBJ1-2; unclear D gene. Germline values: CDR1 KGHSH, CDR2 LQKENI. This CDR3 has 12 residues. V was pared by 1 base and J by 8 bases, with 8 bases between. The CDR3 sequence is CASSPQNGGYTF. The DNA for the CDR3 is TGTGCCAGCTCACCACAGAATGGCGGCTACACCTTC.

This clone was recorded many times. The rearrangement joins TRBV4-3 to TRBJ2-2; D is unclear. Between the trimmed V and J ends, which lost 4 bases and 7 bases, there was a span of 13 bases. The CDR3 extends over 14 amino acids. Germline V gene lookup returns CDR1 LGHNA and CDR2 YSLEER. Written as DNA, the CDR3 is TGCGCCAGCAGCCGAATGACCGACGGCGGGGAGCTGTTTTTT. It specifies CASSRMTDGGELFF.

About this clone itself: This sample also contains other DNA sequences that code for the same CDR3. The genes are TRBV28 and TRBJ2-7; 9 bases align to TRBD2. The length of the CDR3 is 15 residues. Trimming removed 1 base from V and 0 bases from J; junction bases left unmatched: 1. The V gene's germline CDR1 is MDHEN and CDR2 SYDVKM. The CDR3 here is CASSLLAGASYEQYF. CDR3 sequence (DNA): TGTGCCAGCAGTTTATTAGCGGGGGCCTCCTACGAGCAGTACTTC.

This clone occurred a few times. The V gene is TRBV29-1, the J gene TRBJ1-4; D remains ambiguous. The V gene's germline CDR1 is SQVTM and CDR2 ANQGSEA. This CDR3 is 14 amino acids long. The V end was cut by 4 bases, the J end by 4 bases, with 13 bases between. CDR3: CSVAPRSHNEKLFF. The DNA of the CDR3 is TGCAGCGTTGCCCCGAGGAGCCATAATGAAAAACTGTTTTTT.

J is TRBJ2-1 and V is TRBV7-2; 11 bases are a match to TRBD2. The J segment lost 7 bases and the V segment lost 5 bases, leaving 7 bases of the junction unmatched. In germline, CDR1 is SGHTA, CDR2 FQGNSA. This CDR3 is 15 amino acids long. The CDR3 nucleotides read TGTGCCAGCAGCCTTCTAGCGGGGGGCTGGAATGAGCAGTTCTTC. Protein sequence: CASSLLAGGWNEQFF.

This clone was seen only a few times. The gene calls are TRBV5-6 and TRBJ1-6; no clear D gene. This CDR3 has 13 amino acids. V was trimmed by 1 base and J by 9 bases, leaving 8 bases between them. Per germline, CDR1 SGHDT and CDR2 YYEEEE. CDR3: CASSLNFLSPLHF. In nucleotides, the CDR3 is TGTGCCAGCAGCTTGAACTTCCTTTCACCCCTCCACTTT.

This clone was seen more than once but under ten times. The chain has TRBV7-9 and TRBJ2-3; D assignment may be TRBD1 or TRBD2 (5 bases each). There are 15 residues in the CDR3. Germline CDR1 and CDR2: SEHNR and FQNEAQ (reference sequence). V lost 1 base and J lost 5, with 13 bases in between. As DNA, the CDR3 is TGTGCCAGCAGCTTAGAGGCGTTGGGGGTAGATACGCAGTATTTT. Protein sequence: CASSLEALGVDTQYF.

The sample holds a few counts of this clone. V usage is TRBV11-2 and J usage is TRBJ1-2; 7 nucleotides match TRBD1. The V gene's germline CDR1 is SGHAT and CDR2 FQNNGV. Germline trimming cut 6 bases from V and 2 bases from J; bases unmatched to any gene: 3. This CDR3 has 13 residues. DNA of the CDR3: TGTGCCAGCAGGATGACAGGGAACTATGGCTACACCTTC. This translates into CASRMTGNYGYTF.

The rearrangement links TRBV7-8 to TRBJ2-7; 8 bases match TRBD1. Germline trimming cut 1 base from V and 3 bases from J; bases unmatched to any gene: 23. The germline gives CDR1 SGHVS, CDR2 FQNEAQ. This CDR3 has 21 amino acids. The DNA for the CDR3 is TGTGCCAGCAGCTTAGACTTGGGACAGGCCCCAGTCGGGTCAGTATTCTACGAGCAGTACTTC. The encoded protein is CASSLDLGQAPVGSVFYEQYF.

DNA of the CDR3: TGTGCCAGCAGCCCAAGGGCCATACCCTCTAACTATGGCTACACCTTC. This sequence encodes CASSPRAIPSNYGYTF. V and J are TRBV7-2 and TRBJ1-2; the D is unclear. Per the germline V gene, CDR1 is SGHTA and CDR2 is FQGNSA. Trimming removed 5 bases at V and 0 bases at J, with 16 bases between. CDR3 size: 16 residues.

About this clone: The sample has other DNA sequences that encode this CDR3 too. The chain is built from TRBV9 and TRBJ2-1; tentatively, D is TRBD1 (6 bases). The length of the CDR3 is 16 residues. The germline V gene encodes CDR1 SGDLS and CDR2 YYNGEE. Deletions cut 0 bases from V and 4 bases from J, with 14 bases between. CDR3 sequence (DNA): TGTGCCAGCAGCGTAGCCGGACAGTCGATTTACAATGAGCAGTTCTTC. This codes for CASSVAGQSIYNEQFF.

Comment on this clone: A read error is possible here, since a much larger clone lies one base away. This rearrangement joins TRBV2 to TRBJ1-1; 7 nucleotides align to TRBD1. Trimming at V came to 6 bases and at J to 3 bases, leaving 4 bases not matched to a gene. The CDR3 contains 13 residues. Germline V gene lookup returns CDR1 SNHLY and CDR2 FYNNEI. CDR3 residues: CASSLGQDTEAFF. The CDR3 region has the DNA TGTGCCAGCAGCTTAGGACAGGACACTGAAGCTTTCTTT.

The chain uses TRBV11-2 and TRBJ1-3; D is unclear. The V end was cut by 0 bases, the J end by 0 bases, with 12 bases between. CDR1 SGHAT and CDR2 FQNNGV come from the germline V gene. This CDR3 spans 17 amino acids. The CDR3 region is CASSLDLYLLSGNTIYF. Written as DNA, the CDR3 is TGTGCCAGCAGCTTAGATCTCTACCTACTCTCTGGAAACACCATATATTTT. The variable domain in full, with the rest retrieved from reference TRBV11-2 and TRBJ1-3, is EAGVAQSPRYKIIEKRQSVAFWCNPISGHATLYWYQQILGQGPKLLIQFQNNGVVDDSQLPKDRFSAERLKGVDSTLKIQPAKLEDSAVYLCASSLDLYLLSGNTIYFGEGSWLTVV.

This clone occurred many times. The chain uses TRBV29-1 and TRBJ2-1, with D possibly being TRBD1 (6 bases). The ends were cut back, 6 bases at V and 0 bases at J, with 15 bases in the middle. The germline CDR1 and CDR2 sequences are SQVTM and ANQGSEA. CDR3 length equals 15 residues. The CDR3 region is CSVGQGPSSYNEQFF. The DNA of the CDR3 is TGCAGCGTAGGCCAGGGGCCGAGCTCCTACAATGAGCAGTTCTTC.

V usage is TRBV7-9 and J usage is TRBJ1-3, with D perhaps TRBD1 (5 bases). Germline V gene data show CDR1 as SEHNR and CDR2 as FQNEAQ (reference sequence). Trimming took 5 bases from V and 2 from J, leaving 10 bases between them. This CDR3 has 14 residues. CDR3 in DNA: TGTGCCAGCAGCGTGACAGTTGCTGGAAACACCATATATTTT. It is translated as CASSVTVAGNTIYF.

This clone was detected only a few times. The V gene is TRBV30, the J gene TRBJ2-3; no reliable D call. CDR3 length: 13 residues. V lost 3 bases and J 4 bases, leaving 11 bases between the germline ends. Germline V lookup: CDR1 GTSNPN, CDR2 SVGIG (reference sequence). CDR3 in amino acids: CAWSIGDADTQYF. CDR3 in DNA: TGTGCCTGGAGCATTGGGGATGCAGATACGCAGTATTTT. Full variable domain (missing parts from reference TRBV30 and TRBJ2-3): SQTIHQWPATLVQPVGSPLSLECTVEGTSNPNLYWYRQAAGRGLQLLFYSVGIGQISSEVPQNLSASRPQDRQFILSSKKLLLSDSGFYLCAWSIGDADTQYFGPGTRLTVL.

This clone was seen repeatedly, ten times or more. J is TRBJ1-1 and V is TRBV10-3, with D unresolved. The V gene's germline CDR1 is ENHRY and CDR2 SYGVKD. This CDR3 has 15 amino acids. The V gene lost 1 base and the J gene lost 1 base, with 10 bases spanning the gap. CDR3 DNA: TGTGCCATCAGTGAGTTCCCGGATCCGAACACTGAAGCTTTCTTT. Translated: CAISEFPDPNTEAFF.

This clone has only a few counts. The CDR3 DNA sequence: TGTGCCAGCAGCTTAGACGCCACCGGGGGGTACAATGAGCAGTTCTTC. This gives the protein CASSLDATGGYNEQFF. The V gene is TRBV13, the J gene TRBJ2-1; TRBD2 matches at 7 bases. Germline trimming cut 1 base from V and 4 bases from J; bases unmatched to any gene: 7. The CDR3 contains 16 residues. The V gene's germline CDR1 is PRHDT and CDR2 FYEKMQ (reference sequence).

This clone occurred a few times. The chain links TRBV5-6 to TRBJ2-3; the match to TRBD2 covers 12 bases. The CDR3 sequence is 14 residues long. V shed 2 bases, J shed 6 bases, and the junction held 1 base outside the gene matches. Germline V gives CDR1 SGHDT, CDR2 YYEEEE. CDR3 amino acids: CASSFGLAGDTQYF. The CDR3 nucleotides are TGTGCCAGCAGCTTCGGACTAGCGGGGGATACGCAGTATTTT.

This chain connects TRBV30 to TRBJ1-5; no clear D gene. The CDR3 has 14 residues. The V gene lost 0 bases and the J gene lost 7 bases, with 13 bases spanning the gap. Per the germline V gene, CDR1 is GTSNPN and CDR2 is SVGIG (reference sequence). The chain's CDR3 is CAWSVPGSRQPQHF. The DNA for the CDR3 is TGTGCCTGGAGTGTCCCGGGGAGCCGGCAGCCCCAGCATTTT.

This clone was picked up a small number of times. One junction end disagrees with the germline gene, perhaps due to a read error. The J gene is TRBJ2-1, the V gene TRBV4-3; 8 positions agree with TRBD2. CDR1 and CDR2 from the germline V gene are LGHNA and YSLEER. The CDR3 runs to 16 residues. The CDR3 sequence: CASSEDSGADIREQFF. In DNA, the CDR3 is TGCGCCAGCAGCGAAGATAGCGGGGCCGATATTCGTGAGCAGTTCTTC.

This chain joins TRBV27 and TRBJ2-7; possible D gene TRBD1, 6 bases. Trimming removed 4 bases from V and 6 bases from J, with 13 bases in between. CDR1 is MNHEY, CDR2 SMNVEV, per germline (reference sequence). The CDR3 spans 13 residues. The CDR3 reads CASSSLDRSEQYF. The CDR3 region has the DNA TGTGCCAGCAGTTCCCTAGACAGGAGCGAGCAGTACTTC.

J is TRBJ2-7 and V is TRBV6-1, with 11 bases matching TRBD2. The V gene's germline CDR1 is MNHNS and CDR2 SASEGT. The CDR3 is 14 amino acids. J gave up 2 bases and V 4 bases, and 1 base lay outside the gene matches. The CDR3 reads CASSAGLAAYEQYF. CDR3 in DNA: TGTGCCAGCAGTGCGGGACTAGCGGCCTACGAGCAGTACTTC.